The 18 T cell receptor beta chains below come from one sample, sequenced in a study of cytotoxic CD8 clonotypes in ibrutinib-treated CLL. The data were produced by immunoSEQ multiplex PCR, yet TCRdb's version contains in-frame clones alone and is incomplete. The repertoire holds over 250,000 clones, with roughly 76% as singletons. Sequencing was performed on PBMCs, taken at disease progression, from a patient treated with ibrutinib. The receptor set was obtained from a human donor with chronic lymphocytic leukemia.

The chain links TRBV5-1 to TRBJ1-1; D not certain. V lost 1 base and J 4 bases, leaving 8 bases between the germline ends. The V gene's germline CDR1 is SGHRS and CDR2 YFSETQ. The CDR3 totals 13 residues. CDR3 amino acids: CASSLLGSTEAFF. Written as DNA, the CDR3 is TGCGCCAGCAGCTTGCTGGGTTCCACTGAAGCTTTCTTT.

This sequence joins TRBV4-1 and TRBJ1-2; TRBD1 is a possible D gene (6 bases). The V gene's germline CDR1 is MGHRA and CDR2 YSYEKL. The ends were cut back, 0 bases at V and 7 bases at J, with 18 bases in the middle. This CDR3 is 16 amino acids long. CDR3 region: CASSQDSGWGARGYTF. As DNA, the CDR3 is TGCGCCAGCAGCCAAGATTCTGGGTGGGGGGCGCGTGGCTACACCTTC.

This clone was picked up a small number of times. V and J are TRBV2 and TRBJ2-2; D is ambiguous. This CDR3 region has 13 residues. The V end was cut by 1 base, the J end by 7 bases, with 7 bases between. Germline V CDR1 and CDR2: SNHLY, FYNNEI. The CDR3 sequence: CASSEVNFGELFF. In nucleotides, the CDR3 is TGTGCCAGCAGTGAAGTAAATTTCGGGGAGCTGTTTTTT.

This chain uses TRBV18 with TRBJ2-5; D is uncertain. CDR1 and CDR2 (germline): KGHSH, LQKENI. Trimming removed 4 bases from V and 3 bases from J, with 6 bases in between. The CDR3 sequence is 12 residues long. The CDR3 DNA reads as TGTGCCAGCTCACGAGTTAAAGAGACCCAGTACTTC. As protein: CASSRVKETQYF.

The chain links TRBV5-1 to TRBJ2-3; 12 nucleotides match TRBD2. The CDR3 is 15 amino acids. Germline CDR1 reads SGHRS; CDR2 reads YFSETQ. V shed 5 bases, J shed 10 bases, and the junction held 11 bases outside the gene matches. In nucleotides, the CDR3 is TGCGCCAGCAGAGGGACTAGCGGGTCCTGGTTTGCGCAGTATTTT. It encodes CASRGTSGSWFAQYF. Drawing the rest from reference TRBV5-1 and TRBJ2-3, the complete variable domain is KAGVTQTPRYLIKTRGQQVTLSCSPISGHRSVSWYQQTPGQGLQFLFEYFSETQRNKGNFPGRFSGRQFSNSRSEMNVSTLELGDSALYLCASRGTSGSWFAQYFGPGTRLTVL.

The rearrangement links TRBV6-4 to TRBJ1-3; D is ambiguous. CDR1 is MRHNA and CDR2 is SNTAGT in the germline V gene. Deletions cut 9 bases from V and 0 bases from J, with 12 bases between. This CDR3 region has 14 residues. The CDR3 nucleotides read TGTGCCAGATTAGAAAGATTCTCTGGAAACACCATATATTTT. Protein sequence: CARLERFSGNTIYF.

V is TRBV28 and J is TRBJ1-3; TRBD1 is a possible D gene (6 bases). This CDR3 comprises 24 residues. The germline V gene has CDR1 MDHEN and CDR2 SYDVKM. V lost 3 bases and J 0 bases, leaving 36 bases between the germline ends. Here the CDR3 reads CASSFLAWVAERRDTANSGNTIYF. The CDR3 DNA reads as TGTGCCAGCAGTTTCCTGGCGTGGGTGGCGGAGAGGAGGGACACAGCAAACTCTGGAAACACCATATATTTT.

The rearrangement uses TRBV5-1 and TRBJ2-3; D ambiguous. The CDR3 extends over 17 amino acids. Germline values: CDR1 SGHRS, CDR2 YFSETQ. V lost 4 bases, J lost 1 base, and 19 bases lay in between. CDR3 nucleotides: TGCGCCAGCAGCGCCGCCCTCCCTGCCGTTGGCACAGATACGCAGTATTTT. Translating gives CASSAALPAVGTDTQYF.

The gene calls are TRBV4-3 and TRBJ2-1, with D possibly matching TRBD1 (5 bases). Per germline, CDR1 LGHNA and CDR2 YSLEER. This CDR3 spans 15 amino acids. V was pared by 4 bases and J by 2 bases, with 12 bases between. CDR3 sequence: CASSLRGDPYNEQFF. CDR3 DNA sequence: TGCGCCAGCAGCCTAAGGGGCGATCCCTACAATGAGCAGTTCTTC.

J is TRBJ2-6 and V is TRBV7-3; 9 bases match TRBD1. The CDR3 contains 18 residues. V lost 2 bases and J lost 0; bases outside the gene matches: 5. Germline V gene sequence: CDR1 SGHTA, CDR2 FQGTGA. The CDR3 DNA is TGTGCCAGCAGCTTATTAGGGACAGGGTCCTCTGGGGCCAACGTCCTGACTTTC. The encoded protein is CASSLLGTGSSGANVLTF.

V usage is TRBV6-1 and J usage is TRBJ2-7; 9 nucleotides agree with TRBD1. V shed 8 bases, J shed 9 bases, and the junction held 11 bases outside the gene matches. The CDR3 has 13 amino acids. Germline lookup yields CDR1 MNHNS and CDR2 SASEGT. In nucleotides, the CDR3 is TGTGCCAGCGGATTCCCGGGACAGGGTTGGCAGTACTTC. Residues: CASGFPGQGWQYF.

The rearrangement joins TRBV29-1 to TRBJ1-2; possibly TRBD1 for D (5 bases). Trimming removed 5 bases at V and 7 bases at J, with 23 bases between. The CDR3 sequence is 15 residues long. Looked up from germline, CDR1 is SQVTM and CDR2 is ANQGSEA. CDR3 coding DNA: TGCAGCGTTACCCCGGTGACCGGACATGCCTCTGGCTACACCTTC. Protein sequence: CSVTPVTGHASGYTF.

This chain links TRBV6-1 with TRBJ2-7; D ambiguous. This CDR3 region has 13 residues. The V gene's germline CDR1 is MNHNS and CDR2 SASEGT. Between the trimmed V and J ends, which lost 2 bases and 0 bases, there was a span of 5 bases. This CDR3 is CASSESLSYEQYF. In DNA, the CDR3 is TGTGCCAGCAGTGAATCTCTCTCCTACGAGCAGTACTTC.

The chain is built from TRBV5-6 and TRBJ1-3; TRBD1 matches at 7 bases. The CDR3 covers 13 residues. Germline CDR1 is SGHDT and CDR2 is YYEEEE. J gave up 8 bases and V 4 bases, and 6 bases lay outside the gene matches. CDR3 DNA: TGTGCCAGCAGCCAGGGGGGTATGGACACCATATATTTT. Amino acids: CASSQGGMDTIYF.

The CDR3 is CASSLERGSQPQHF. CDR3 in DNA: TGTGCCAGCAGCTTAGAGCGGGGGAGTCAGCCCCAGCATTTT. The rearrangement links TRBV7-2 to TRBJ1-5; tentative D call: TRBD1 (5 bases). This CDR3 contains 14 residues. Germline values: CDR1 SGHTA, CDR2 FQGNSA. V was clipped by 1 base and J by 6 bases, with 10 bases between them.

The CDR3 protein is CSVLPGRATEAFF. In DNA, the CDR3 is TGCAGCGTTCTCCCTGGCCGGGCCACTGAAGCTTTCTTT. The gene calls are TRBV29-1 and TRBJ1-1; D gene uncertain. This CDR3 comprises 13 residues. V lost 5 bases, J lost 4 bases, and 14 bases lay in between. From germline, CDR1 is SQVTM and CDR2 ANQGSEA. Full variable domain (remainder filled in from reference TRBV29-1 and TRBJ1-1): SAVISQKPSRDICQRGTSLTIQCQVDSQVTMMFWYRQQPGQSLTLIATANQGSEATYESGFVIDKFPISRPNLTFSTLTVSNMSPEDSSIYLCSVLPGRATEAFFGQGTRLTVV.

The gene calls are TRBV7-2 and TRBJ2-3, with TRBD2 identical over 8 bases. Germline trimming cut 1 base from V and 1 base from J; bases unmatched to any gene: 1. The length of the CDR3 is 15 residues. Germline CDR1 reads SGHTA; CDR2 reads FQGNSA. This chain's CDR3 is CASSLELAGTDTQYF. In DNA form, the CDR3 reads TGTGCCAGCAGCTTAGAACTAGCGGGCACAGATACGCAGTATTTT.

The V and J genes are TRBV4-2 and TRBJ1-4; no definite D call. V was trimmed by 3 bases and J by 0 bases, leaving 11 bases between them. This CDR3 is built from 16 residues. The germline gives CDR1 LGHNA, CDR2 YNFKEQ. The CDR3 spells CASSQLSGATNEKLFF. Written as DNA, the CDR3 is TGTGCCAGCAGCCAGTTATCGGGTGCAACTAATGAAAAACTGTTTTTT.